A selection of T cell receptor beta chains follows, all from one sample in a study of CD4 T cells in relation to SARS-CoV-2 and coronaviruses. Only in-frame clones appear in the TCRdb table, and some are missing; sequencing was by immunoSEQ multiplex PCR. The sample shows more than 20,000 clones, 72% of them seen only once. No antigen has been assigned to these receptors. Sequencing was done on a sample of CD4+ T cells from PBMCs, cultured in vitro. The receptor set was obtained from a human donor in good health. CDR3s include the opening cysteine and the closing phenylalanine or tryptophan. A D gene is named only where the DNA matches it firmly. Clone size is stated in some rows and not others, as once, few, many or a class when expanded.

V	D	size	J	DNA	CDR3
TRBV6-5	TRBD2	once	TRBJ2-7	TGTGCCAGCAGTTCCGGCGGTGGGGGGGCCTACGAGCAGTACTTC	CASSSGGGGAYEQYF
TRBV5-1	TRBD1	-	TRBJ1-2	TGCGCCAGCAGCTTGGGGTCGGGACAGGTCGTTGGCTACACCTTC	CASSLGSGQVVGYTF
TRBV4-3	TRBD1	-	TRBJ1-1	TGCGCCAGCAGCCAAGATGGGACAGGGGGCTTTGGTGAAGCTTTCTTT	CASSQDGTGGFGEAFF
TRBV4-1	-	-	TRBJ1-2	TGCGCCAGCAGCCGACAAGATGGGGGGCCGCGCCATGGCTACACCTTC	CASSRQDGGPRHGYTF
TRBV7-2	-	-	TRBJ2-5	TGTGCCAGCAGCTTAGATGGACCACAAGAGACCCAGTACTTC	CASSLDGPQETQYF
TRBV6-2/TRBV6-3	-	few	TRBJ2-7	TGTGCCAGCAGTTACCAGCCTTACGAGCAGTACTTC	CASSYQPYEQYF
TRBV3-1/TRBV3-2	-	-	TRBJ1-1	TGTGCCAGCAGCCAAGAATCTTGGGGTGAAGCTTTCTTT	CASSQESWGEAFF
TRBV29-1	TRBD2	-	TRBJ2-2	TGCAGCGCCGCCGGGGGGGCGACCGGGGAGCTGTTTTTT	CSAAGGATGELFF
TRBV7-9	-	-	TRBJ1-5	TGTGCCACCGCAAGAGAGGGTAATCAGCCCCAGCATTTT	CATAREGNQPQHF
TRBV24-1	-	-	TRBJ1-1	TGTGCCACCCCCGACCTCCGAGGGCCAGGGATTAACACTGAAGCTTTCTTT	CATPDLRGPGINTEAFF
TRBV6-5	-	-	TRBJ1-1	TGTGCCAGCAGTTACTCGACCGTGCATCCAAACACTGAAGCTTTCTTT	CASSYSTVHPNTEAFF
TRBV4-1	TRBD2	-	TRBJ2-1	TGCGCCAGCAGCCAAGATCCAGCGGGGGCCTACAATGAGCAGTTCTTC	CASSQDPAGAYNEQFF
TRBV4-3	TRBD2	-	TRBJ2-1	TGCGCCAGCAGCCAGGCCGGGACTAGCGAAAGCTCCTACAATGAGCAGTTCTTC	CASSQAGTSESSYNEQFF
TRBV4-3	-	-	TRBJ2-2	TGCGCCAGCAGCCAAGCGAGCTTGGGGGAGCTGTTTTTT	CASSQASLGELFF
TRBV5-1	-	-	TRBJ2-7	TGCGCCAGCAGCTTGACTACAGGGACCTACTACGAGCAGTACTTC	CASSLTTGTYYEQYF
TRBV3-1/TRBV3-2	TRBD2	-	TRBJ2-7	TGTGCCAGCAGCCAAGGGCCGGGAGGGCAGTACTTC	CASSQGPGGQYF
TRBV5-4	-	-	TRBJ2-7	TGTGCCAGCAGCTTGGGGCGAATAGGAGACGAGCAGTACTTC	CASSLGRIGDEQYF
TRBV6-5	-	-	TRBJ2-1	TGTGCCAGCAGTAGGGGGGGCCCAAATGAGCAGTTCTTC	CASSRGGPNEQFF
TRBV6-5	-	-	TRBJ2-7	TGTGCCAGCAGTTACTCCGGCGACAGGCTTTACGAGCAGTACTTC	CASSYSGDRLYEQYF
TRBV5-1	TRBD2	-	TRBJ2-5	TGCGCCAGCAGCGTGTCTAGCGGCCAAGAGACCCAGTACTTC	CASSVSSGQETQYF
TRBV7-6	TRBD1	-	TRBJ2-5	TGTGCCAGCAGCTTAGGGCCGGGACAGGGGGGACAAGAGACCCAGTACTTC	CASSLGPGQGGQETQYF
TRBV5-1	-	-	TRBJ1-2	TGCGCCAGCAGCTTACACACGGAAAACTATGGCTACACCTTC	CASSLHTENYGYTF
TRBV6-5	TRBD1	few	TRBJ1-2	TGTGCCAGCAGTTACCTCAGTCAGGGGGCTGGCTACACCTTC	CASSYLSQGAGYTF
TRBV6-6	TRBD1	once	TRBJ1-6	TGTGCCAGCACTACGACAGGGAACTATAATTCACCCCTCCACTTT	CASTTTGNYNSPLHF
TRBV7-6	-	-	TRBJ2-1	TGTGCCAGCAGCCCTGAGGGGGGAGAGCAGTTCTTC	CASSPEGGEQFF
TRBV7-2	-	once	TRBJ1-5	TGTGCCAGCAGCCCTTCAAGCTGGCCGGGGAATCAGCCCCAGCATTTT	CASSPSSWPGNQPQHF
TRBV7-2	-	-	TRBJ2-3	TGTGCCAGCAGCCGCCGGGGTGAGGATACGCAGTATTTT	CASSRRGEDTQYF
TRBV10-3	-	-	TRBJ2-7	TGTGCCATCAGGCAGTCCGTCGGGTACGAGCAGTACTTC	CAIRQSVGYEQYF
TRBV19	TRBD1	-	TRBJ2-5	TGTGCCAGTAGTTCCGCCCGGGGCAGGGGGCAAGAGACCCAGTACTTC	CASSSARGRGQETQYF
TRBV5-4	-	-	TRBJ2-2	TGTGCCAGCAGCGCAGACTCCGCGAACACCGGGGAGCTGTTTTTT	CASSADSANTGELFF
TRBV7-9	-	-	TRBJ1-5	TGTGCCAGCAGTGAAAATGGGGTAAATCAGCCCCAGCATTTT	CASSENGVNQPQHF
TRBV7-2	TRBD1	-	TRBJ1-5	TGTGCCAGCAGCACCGGCCCGGGACAGGGGATCCGAAGTCAGCCCCAGCATTTT	CASSTGPGQGIRSQPQHF
TRBV2	TRBD1	-	TRBJ1-4	TGTGCCAGCTGGGGACAGGAAAATGAAAAACTGTTTTTT	CASWGQENEKLFF
TRBV6-5	TRBD2	-	TRBJ2-7	TGTGCCAGCAGTTACCGCGGGGGGAGCTACGAGCAGTACTTC	CASSYRGGSYEQYF
TRBV4-3	-	-	TRBJ1-3	TGCGCCAGCAGCCAAGATATAGTCTCTGGAAACACCATATATTTT	CASSQDIVSGNTIYF
TRBV9	TRBD2	-	TRBJ2-3	TGTGCCAGCAGCGTTATGACTAGCGGGGTTCAGACGCAGTATTTT	CASSVMTSGVQTQYF